Reported below is one T cell receptor (beta chain). V was trimmed by 4 bases and J by 7 bases, leaving 17 bases between them. The CDR3 extends over 15 amino acids. The germline V gene encodes CDR1 MNHEY and CDR2 SVGAGI. Donors comprised healthy HIV-negative adults lacking recent acute infections or vaccinations. The study separated CD4+ cells into CD45RA+ naive and CD45RA-negative memory subsets. Sequenced by immunoSEQ multiplex PCR; TCRdb stores in-frame clones only, minus some. The sample contains more than 2 million clones, 85% to 95% of which appear only once. This record comes from a study of shared clonotypes between healthy human individuals.

The clonotype was recovered from a man younger than 30 in good health. The material sequenced was naive CD4+ T cells sorted from blood. Documented subset: CD45RA+ positively selected. The V call is TRBV6-5, the J call TRBJ2-1; perhaps D is TRBD1 or TRBD2 (6 bases each). The CDR3 nucleotides read TGTGCCAGCAGTTCACCCCCGGGGGCAGGGAATGAGCAGTTCTTC. Its translation is CASSSPPGAGNEQFF.